These 12 T cell receptor beta chains originate from one sample sequenced in a study of blood T cell repertoires in COVID-19. This table comes from immunoSEQ multiplex PCR, and its TCRdb copy is limited to in-frame clones, with some not included. The sample carries 300,000 or so clones, around 92% recorded once. The sample taken for sequencing was peripheral blood. The receptors were sampled from a man aged 18 to 35 who had recovered from COVID-19.

The rearrangement joins TRBV7-2 to TRBJ2-7; 12 bases map to TRBD2. Germline loops: CDR1 SGHTA, CDR2 FQGNSA. The CDR3 has 18 amino acids. The V segment lost 3 bases and the J segment 3 bases; nucleotides outside the gene matches: 12. In DNA, the CDR3 is TGTGCCAGCAGCTTTAAGAAGGCCACTAGCGGGGGGAACTACGAGCAGTACTTC. Translation gives CASSFKKATSGGNYEQYF.

Remarks on this clone: Its ends do not fully match the called genes, so a read error is possible. The CDR3 reads CASSLGANPGELFF. CDR3 coding DNA: TGCGCCAGCAGCTTGGGAGCGAACCCCGGGGAGCTGTTTTTT. This chain joins TRBV5-1 and TRBJ2-2; no definite D call. Germline CDR1 is SGHRS and CDR2 is YFSETQ. The CDR3 spans 14 residues. Full variable domain (outside the CDR3, taken from reference TRBV5-1 and TRBJ2-2): KAGVTQTPRYLIKTRGQQVTLSCSPISGHRSVSWYQQTPGQGLQFLFEYFSETQRNKGNFPGRFSGRQFSNSRSEMNVSTLELGDSALYLCASSLGANPGELFFGEGSRLTVL.

This chain connects TRBV10-3 to TRBJ1-5; maybe TRBD1 (6 bases). CDR3 length: 15 amino acids. V dropped 3 bases and J dropped 1 base, with 10 bases sitting between them. Per germline, CDR1 ENHRY and CDR2 SYGVKD. This CDR3 reads CAISEEGGSNQPQHF. Written as DNA, the CDR3 is TGTGCCATCAGTGAAGAGGGGGGGAGCAATCAGCCCCAGCATTTT.

The chain recombines TRBV19 with TRBJ1-4; no firm D call. CDR1 and CDR2 (germline): LNHDA, SQIVND (reference sequence). The V end lost 1 base, the J end lost 8 bases, and 5 bases lay between the germline ends. The CDR3 length is 12 residues. CDR3 bases: TGTGCCAGTAGTATAGGTGGCGAAAAACTGTTTTTT. Residues: CASSIGGEKLFF. The whole variable domain, filled in from reference TRBV19 and TRBJ1-4, reads DGGITQSPKYLFRKEGQNVTLSCEQNLNHDAMYWYRQDPGQGLRLIYYSQIVNDFQKGDIAEGYSVSREKKESFPLTVTSAQKNPTAFYLCASSIGGEKLFFGSGTQLSVL.

As DNA, the CDR3 is TGTGCCTGGAGTGAGGGGACAGGGAACTATGGAAACACCATATATTTT. Its translation: CAWSEGTGNYGNTIYF. The J gene is TRBJ1-3, the V gene TRBV30; 9 bases line up with TRBD1. Trimming at V came to 1 base and at J to 3 bases, leaving 7 bases not matched to a gene. The CDR3 has 16 amino acids. Germline CDR1 reads GTSNPN; CDR2 reads SVGIG (reference sequence). The full variable domain, completed using reference TRBV30 and TRBJ1-3, is SQTIHQWPATLVQPVGSPLSLECTVEGTSNPNLYWYRQAAGRGLQLLFYSVGIGQISSEVPQNLSASRPQDRQFILSSKKLLLSDSGFYLCAWSEGTGNYGNTIYFGEGSWLTVV.

The chain links TRBV7-9 to TRBJ1-1; D gene uncertain. The CDR3 runs 12 residues. V was pared by 5 bases and J by 3 bases, with 7 bases between. The V gene's germline CDR1 is SEHNR and CDR2 FQNEAQ (reference sequence). The CDR3 DNA is TGTGCCAGCAGCCGAGGAGACACTGAAGCTTTCTTT. It codes for CASSRGDTEAFF.

V and J are TRBV7-2 and TRBJ2-5, with D possibly TRBD2 on 6 matching bases. Germline lookup yields CDR1 SGHTA and CDR2 FQGNSA. The CDR3 extends over 14 amino acids. V lost 6 bases to trimming and J lost 0 bases, with 11 bases between them. CDR3 sequence reads: CASSTGLHQETQYF. The CDR3 nucleotides read TGTGCCAGCAGTACGGGACTCCACCAAGAGACCCAGTACTTC. The whole variable domain, remainder taken from reference TRBV7-2 and TRBJ2-5, is GAGVSQSPSNKVTEKGKDVELRCDPISGHTALYWYRQSLGQGLEFLIYFQGNSAPDKSGLPSDRFSAERTGGSVSTLTIQRTQQEDSAVYLCASSTGLHQETQYFGPGTRLLVL.

This clone was seen a few times. The rearrangement links TRBV6-7 to TRBJ1-5; TRBD1 matches at 7 bases. TRBV6-7 is an open reading frame whose function is uncertain. The junction had 16 bases not matched to a gene; V was cut back by 2 bases and J by 3 bases. CDR3 length: 19 residues. CDR3 coding DNA: TGTGCCAGCAGTTACCCTCGACCGGGACAGCTGCCCCACAATCAGCCCCAGCATTTT. It is translated as CASSYPRPGQLPHNQPQHF.

CDR3 region: CASSLGTVSGNTIYF. The CDR3 coding sequence is TGCGCCAGCAGCTTGGGGACAGTCTCTGGAAACACCATATATTTT. The rearrangement links TRBV5-1 to TRBJ1-3; a weak D match, TRBD1 (6 bases). Trimming removed 0 bases at V and 0 bases at J, with 7 bases between. Germline lookup yields CDR1 SGHRS and CDR2 YFSETQ. The CDR3 is 15 residues long.

This clone is a singleton in its sample. The chain recombines TRBV18 with TRBJ2-2; 7 nucleotides align to TRBD1. The germline V gene encodes CDR1 KGHSH and CDR2 LQKENI. The CDR3 covers 16 residues. V was pared by 5 bases and J by 5 bases, with 11 bases of the junction left unmatched. The CDR3 here is CASSATGQKITGELFF. Written as DNA, the CDR3 is TGTGCCAGCTCAGCGACGGGACAGAAGATTACCGGGGAGCTGTTTTTT.

The chain joins TRBV29-1 to TRBJ1-2; 7 positions match TRBD1. V was clipped by 5 bases and J by 3 bases; unmatched bases: 6. There are 13 residues in the CDR3. Germline V CDR1 and CDR2: SQVTM, ANQGSEA. Here the CDR3 DNA reads TGCAGCGTTAAACGACAGGGTTACTATGGCTACACCTTC. It codes for CSVKRQGYYGYTF.

This clone occurred once. The chain recombines TRBV6-6 with TRBJ1-4, with unresolved D. The CDR3 covers 13 residues. Trimming left V 6 bases short and J 5 bases short, with 10 bases between. CDR1 MNHNY and CDR2 SVGAGI come from the germline V gene (reference sequence). CDR3 sequence reads: CASSEVPNEKLFF. DNA for the CDR3: TGTGCCAGCAGCGAGGTCCCGAATGAAAAACTGTTTTTT.